Listed below are T cell receptor beta chains from one sample, sequenced in a study of vaccination and CD4 T cells after COVID-19. Their antigens are not known. TCRdb independently ran MiXCR on the PCR reads; one entry per CDR3 protein. The profile covers approximately 17,000 distinct CDR3 sequences, with roughly half appearing a single time and around 5.3% taken by the ten largest. Here the sequenced sample was CD4+ T cells from blood, cultured in vitro, taken before SARS-CoV-2 vaccination. The receptor set was obtained from a human donor who had recovered from COVID-19. The CDR3 runs from the conserved cysteine through the conserved F or W. Each record gives: CDR3 length, J gene, V gene, clone size, D gene, CDR3 protein, CDR3 DNA. The D gene is left open where the match is weak. Where a row states a size, it is once, few, many or the class of an expanded clone; other rows omit it.

cdr3_length: 14; j_call: TRBJ1-1; v_call: TRBV4-3; clone_size: .; d_call: .; cdr3_aa: CASSQDFGVTEAFF; cdr3_nt: TGCGCCAGCAGCCAAGATTTCGGGGTCACTGAAGCTTTCTTT
cdr3_length: 15; j_call: TRBJ2-1; v_call: TRBV6-1; clone_size: few; d_call: .; cdr3_aa: CASSRAHRSYNEQFF; cdr3_nt: TGTGCCAGCAGCCGAGCGCACCGCTCCTACAATGAGCAGTTCTTC
cdr3_length: 14; j_call: TRBJ1-2; v_call: TRBV19; clone_size: few; d_call: .; cdr3_aa: CASSTPGAEDGYTF; cdr3_nt: TGTGCCAGTAGTACCCCGGGGGCTGAGGATGGCTACACCTTC
cdr3_length: 16; j_call: TRBJ1-1; v_call: TRBV5-1; clone_size: .; d_call: TRBD1; cdr3_aa: CASSFRQGNMNTEAFF; cdr3_nt: TGCGCCAGCAGCTTCCGACAGGGAAACATGAACACTGAAGCTTTCTTT
cdr3_length: 14; j_call: TRBJ1-6; v_call: TRBV7-9; clone_size: .; d_call: .; cdr3_aa: CASSLPHLNSPLHF; cdr3_nt: TGTGCCAGCAGCTTACCACACCTTAATTCACCCCTCCACTTT
cdr3_length: 17; j_call: TRBJ1-1; v_call: TRBV19; clone_size: few; d_call: TRBD1; cdr3_aa: CASSATTGGLPNTEAFF; cdr3_nt: TGTGCCAGTAGTGCAACGACAGGGGGCCTTCCGAACACTGAAGCTTTCTTT
cdr3_length: 18; j_call: TRBJ1-1; v_call: TRBV7-3; clone_size: .; d_call: TRBD1; cdr3_aa: CASSSRQGATLWNTEAFF; cdr3_nt: TGTGCCAGCAGCTCGAGACAGGGGGCAACTCTATGGAACACTGAAGCTTTCTTT
cdr3_length: 16; j_call: TRBJ2-3; v_call: TRBV7-7; clone_size: .; d_call: TRBD1; cdr3_aa: CASSAGTGPSTDTQYF; cdr3_nt: TGTGCCAGCAGCGCCGGGACAGGGCCGAGCACAGATACGCAGTATTTT
cdr3_length: 16; j_call: TRBJ1-5; v_call: TRBV2; clone_size: few; d_call: .; cdr3_aa: CASSVVLVGLTQPQHF; cdr3_nt: TGTGCCAGCAGTGTAGTTTTGGTAGGGCTAACTCAGCCCCAGCATTTT
cdr3_length: 11; j_call: TRBJ1-1; v_call: TRBV27; clone_size: .; d_call: .; cdr3_aa: CASSDSSEAFF; cdr3_nt: TGTGCCAGCAGCGACAGTTCTGAAGCTTTCTTT
cdr3_length: 14; j_call: TRBJ2-4; v_call: TRBV6-8; clone_size: .; d_call: .; cdr3_aa: CASSSGLAKNIQYF; cdr3_nt: TGTGCCAGCAGTTCCGGTTTAGCCAAAAACATTCAGTACTTC
cdr3_length: 17; j_call: TRBJ1-6; v_call: TRBV4-3; clone_size: .; d_call: TRBD1; cdr3_aa: CASSPQFGTVNHSPLHF; cdr3_nt: TGCGCCAGCAGCCCTCAATTTGGGACAGTAAATCATTCACCCCTCCACTTT
cdr3_length: 18; j_call: TRBJ1-5; v_call: TRBV27; clone_size: few; d_call: .; cdr3_aa: CASSLSKGGHISNQPQHF; cdr3_nt: TGTGCCAGCAGTTTATCGAAGGGGGGCCACATTAGCAATCAGCCCCAGCATTTT
cdr3_length: 15; j_call: TRBJ1-5; v_call: TRBV6-1; clone_size: few; d_call: .; cdr3_aa: CASSEVGGYNQPQHF; cdr3_nt: TGTGCCAGCAGTGAAGTGGGAGGGTACAATCAGCCCCAGCATTTT
cdr3_length: 14; j_call: TRBJ2-5; v_call: TRBV7-9; clone_size: .; d_call: .; cdr3_aa: CASSFRDTQETQYF; cdr3_nt: TGTGCCAGCAGCTTCCGGGACACCCAAGAGACCCAGTACTTC
cdr3_length: 12; j_call: TRBJ1-2; v_call: TRBV12-3/TRBV12-4; clone_size: once; d_call: .; cdr3_aa: CASSEGFYGYTF; cdr3_nt: TGTGCCAGCAGTGAGGGGTTCTATGGCTACACCTTC
cdr3_length: 16; j_call: TRBJ1-5; v_call: TRBV19; clone_size: few; d_call: .; cdr3_aa: CASSEAATVGNQPQHF; cdr3_nt: TGTGCCAGTAGTGAGGCGGCGACAGTCGGAAATCAGCCCCAGCATTTT
cdr3_length: 16; j_call: TRBJ2-2; v_call: TRBV7-2; clone_size: few; d_call: .; cdr3_aa: CASSLTWTENTGELFF; cdr3_nt: TGTGCCAGCAGCTTAACCTGGACAGAGAACACCGGGGAGCTGTTTTTT
cdr3_length: 14; j_call: TRBJ1-2; v_call: TRBV27; clone_size: few; d_call: .; cdr3_aa: CASSFDGLNYGYTF; cdr3_nt: TGTGCCAGCAGTTTCGACGGACTTAACTATGGCTACACCTTC
cdr3_length: 12; j_call: TRBJ1-2; v_call: TRBV20-1; clone_size: .; d_call: .; cdr3_aa: CSARETDYGYTF; cdr3_nt: TGCAGTGCTAGAGAGACAGACTATGGCTACACCTTC
cdr3_length: 15; j_call: TRBJ2-7; v_call: TRBV4-2; clone_size: .; d_call: .; cdr3_aa: CASSQELVGNYEQYF; cdr3_nt: TGTGCCAGCAGCCAAGAGTTGGTGGGGAACTACGAGCAGTACTTC
cdr3_length: 11; j_call: TRBJ1-1; v_call: TRBV19; clone_size: .; d_call: .; cdr3_aa: CASSIKTEAFF; cdr3_nt: TGTGCCAGTAGTATAAAGACTGAAGCTTTCTTT